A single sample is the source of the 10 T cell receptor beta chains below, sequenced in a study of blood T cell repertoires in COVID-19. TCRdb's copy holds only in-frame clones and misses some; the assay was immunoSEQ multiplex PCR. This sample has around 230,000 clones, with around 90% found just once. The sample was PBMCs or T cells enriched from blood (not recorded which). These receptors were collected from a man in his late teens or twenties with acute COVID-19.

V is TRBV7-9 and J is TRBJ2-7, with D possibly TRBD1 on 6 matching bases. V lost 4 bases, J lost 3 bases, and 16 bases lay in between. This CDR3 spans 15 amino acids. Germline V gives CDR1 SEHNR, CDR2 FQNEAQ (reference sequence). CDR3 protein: CASSSTPRTVYEQYF. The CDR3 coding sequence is TGTGCCAGCAGCTCAACTCCCCGGACAGTCTACGAGCAGTACTTC.

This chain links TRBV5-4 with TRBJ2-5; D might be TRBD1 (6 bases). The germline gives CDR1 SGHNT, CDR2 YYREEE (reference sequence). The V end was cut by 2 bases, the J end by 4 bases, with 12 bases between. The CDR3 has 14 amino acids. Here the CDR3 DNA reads TGTGCCAGCAGCTTAGGACAGTTTCGAGAGACCCAGTACTTC. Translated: CASSLGQFRETQYF. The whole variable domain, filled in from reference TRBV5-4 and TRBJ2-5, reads ETGVTQSPTHLIKTRGQQVTLRCSSQSGHNTVSWYQQALGQGPQFIFQYYREEENGRGNFPPRFSGLQFPNYSSELNVNALELDDSALYLCASSLGQFRETQYFGPGTRLLVL.

CDR3 region: CASSPRTSGHPLTDTQYF. CDR3 in DNA: TGTGCCAGCAGCCCGCGGACTAGCGGACACCCCCTGACAGATACGCAGTATTTT. This chain links TRBV7-3 with TRBJ2-3; 10 bases are shared with TRBD2. The junction had 14 bases not matched to a gene; V was cut back by 5 bases and J by 3 bases. This CDR3 has 18 amino acids. The germline V gene has CDR1 SGHTA and CDR2 FQGTGA.

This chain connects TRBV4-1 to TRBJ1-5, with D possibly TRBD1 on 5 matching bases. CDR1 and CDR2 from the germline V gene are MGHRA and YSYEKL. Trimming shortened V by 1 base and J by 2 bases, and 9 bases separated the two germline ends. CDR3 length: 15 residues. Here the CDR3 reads CASSQAPGGNQPQHF. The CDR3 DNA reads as TGCGCCAGCAGCCAAGCCCCGGGGGGCAATCAGCCCCAGCATTTT.

This CDR3 is CASSGSGRADTQYF. The CDR3 nucleotides read TGTGCCAGCAGTGGCAGCGGGAGGGCGGATACGCAGTATTTT. The chain is built from TRBV28 and TRBJ2-3; TRBD2 matches 10 bases. With V trimmed by 5 bases and J by 6 bases, 5 bases remained unmatched. In germline, CDR1 is MDHEN, CDR2 SYDVKM. This CDR3 has 14 residues.

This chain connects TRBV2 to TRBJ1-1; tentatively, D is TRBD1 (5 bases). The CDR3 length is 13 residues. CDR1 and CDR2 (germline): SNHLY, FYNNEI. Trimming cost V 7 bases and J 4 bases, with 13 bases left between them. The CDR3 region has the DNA TGTGCCAGCACTTGGGGCAAGTCCACTGAAGCTTTCTTT. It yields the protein CASTWGKSTEAFF.

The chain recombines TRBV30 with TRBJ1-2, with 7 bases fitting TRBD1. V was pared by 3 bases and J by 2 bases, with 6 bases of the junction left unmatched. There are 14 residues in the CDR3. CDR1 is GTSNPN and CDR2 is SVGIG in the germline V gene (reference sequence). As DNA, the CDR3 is TGTGCCTGGAGCCCGAACAGGGGAAACTATGGCTACACCTTC. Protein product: CAWSPNRGNYGYTF.

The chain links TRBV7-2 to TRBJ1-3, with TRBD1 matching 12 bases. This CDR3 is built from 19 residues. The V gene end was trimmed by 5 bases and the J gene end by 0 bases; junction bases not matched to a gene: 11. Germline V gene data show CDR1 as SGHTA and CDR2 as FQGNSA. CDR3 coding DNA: TGTGCCAGCAGCCGCCGGGACAGGGGGCCCTTTAGCTCTGGAAACACCATATATTTT. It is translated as CASSRRDRGPFSSGNTIYF.

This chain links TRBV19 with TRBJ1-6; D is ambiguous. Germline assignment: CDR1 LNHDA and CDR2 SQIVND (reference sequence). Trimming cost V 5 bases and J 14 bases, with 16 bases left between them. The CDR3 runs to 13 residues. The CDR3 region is CASSLRSSGALHF. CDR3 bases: TGTGCCAGTAGTCTCAGGTCGTCCGGCGCCCTCCACTTT.

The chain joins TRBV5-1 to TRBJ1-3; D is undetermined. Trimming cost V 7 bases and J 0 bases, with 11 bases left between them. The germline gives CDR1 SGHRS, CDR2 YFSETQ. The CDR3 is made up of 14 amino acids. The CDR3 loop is CASRSGPSGNTIYF. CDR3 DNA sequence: TGCGCCAGCCGTTCTGGGCCCTCTGGAAACACCATATATTTT.